This T cell receptor (beta chain) was observed in a study of cytomegalovirus exposure and HLA in healthy donors. The CDR3 is made up of 16 amino acids. J gave up 1 base and V 1 base, and 3 bases lay outside the gene matches. CDR1 is MNHEY and CDR2 is SMNVEV in the germline V gene (reference sequence). Whole-study findings and limits: A likely sequencing artifact accounted for one observed cluster of highly shared sequence variants. There were around 160 TCR beta chains listed as cytomegalovirus-associated.

Regarding this clone: Its antigen is not known.

The PCR was carried out with 60 Vbeta primers and 13 Jbeta primers. TCRdb's table, derived via immunoSEQ multiplex PCR, lists solely in-frame clones and lacks some. The data show 140,000 to 150,000 clones, roughly 74% seen once. Sequenced material: PBMCs. V and J are TRBV27 and TRBJ2-3; 9 nucleotides line up with TRBD2. The TCR comes from a woman between 18 and 29 years old in good health and CMV-seropositive. The CDR3 DNA sequence: TGTGCCAGCAGTTTATGGATAGCGGGGGGCACAGATACGCAGTATTTT. Encoded protein: CASSLWIAGGTDTQYF.